This T cell receptor beta chain was sequenced for a study of blood T cell repertoires in COVID-19. TCRdb keeps only in-frame clones here, not all; method: immunoSEQ multiplex PCR. The data contain 150,000 to 200,000 clones, around nine tenths of them singletons. V was clipped by 6 bases and J by 2 bases, with 14 bases between them. The CDR3 is 15 amino acids. Germline V lookup: CDR1 SNHLY, CDR2 FYNNEI. This chain connects TRBV2 to TRBJ2-1, with D possibly matching TRBD2 (6 bases). Sequenced input: peripheral blood. The receptor's source is a man aged 65-85 years with acute or convalescent COVID-19. In DNA, the CDR3 is TGTGCCAGCAGGACACTAGCTACGGCCTACAATGAGCAGTTCTTC. Translation gives CASRTLATAYNEQFF.